A single sample is the source of the 2 T cell receptor beta chains below, sequenced in a study of blood T cell repertoires in COVID-19. Measured with immunoSEQ multiplex PCR; TCRdb has only the in-frame clones, and not every one. Here the sample spans fewer than 120,000 clones, roughly 87% being singletons. What was sequenced was peripheral blood. All receptors come from a human donor in a cohort sampled during active COVID-19.

The chain's CDR3 is CASIWFDRVLTEGNQPQHF. As DNA, the CDR3 is TGTGCCAGCATTTGGTTCGACAGGGTGTTAACTGAGGGCAATCAGCCCCAGCATTTT. The chain recombines TRBV5-6 with TRBJ1-5; 7 nucleotides agree with TRBD1. CDR3 length equals 19 residues. With V trimmed by 6 bases and J by 2 bases, 20 bases remained unmatched. Germline V lookup: CDR1 SGHDT, CDR2 YYEEEE.

The V gene is TRBV6-5, the J gene TRBJ1-2, with D perhaps matching TRBD1 (5 bases). CDR3 size: 15 residues. Trimming stripped 6 bases from V and 4 bases from J, with 18 bases between. The V gene's germline CDR1 is MNHEY and CDR2 SVGAGI. In DNA form, the CDR3 reads TGTGCCAGCAGCCAATCCGGCGGGGCCGTCTATGGCTACACCTTC. This encodes CASSQSGGAVYGYTF.